A selection of T cell receptor beta chains follows, all from one sample in a study of shared clonotypes between healthy human individuals. Data came from immunoSEQ multiplex PCR; TCRdb stores just in-frame clones and leaves some out. The sample has 450,000 to 650,000 clones, around 76% seen once; the top ten hold around 13%. Sequenced sample: PBMCs. These receptors were obtained from a middle-aged woman in good health. Some clones in this sample may be carry-over from other donors' samples. CDR3s include the opening cysteine and the closing phenylalanine or tryptophan. D genes are given only for firm matches. For some rows the clone size is stated as once, few or many, or as a class when expanded; others skip it.

D,J,V,size,DNA,CDR3
-,TRBJ2-7,TRBV30,-,TGTGCCGGGAGTGTCTCTTCCCCCTCCGGGCAGTACTTC,CAGSVSSPSGQYF
-,TRBJ2-1,TRBV18,-,TGTGCCAGCTCACCAGCGGGGAGCTCCTACAATGAGCAGTTCTTC,CASSPAGSSYNEQFF
-,TRBJ2-5,TRBV5-1,once,TGCGCCAGCGCCGACAGGACACAAGAGACCCAGTACTTC,CASADRTQETQYF
-,TRBJ1-1,TRBV6-1,-,TGTGCCAGCAGTGGGCAGGCAAACACTGAAGCTTTCTTT,CASSGQANTEAFF
TRBD1,TRBJ2-5,TRBV2,-,TGTGCCAGCAGTGTACAGGGGGTGGGGGAGACCCAGTACTTC,CASSVQGVGETQYF
-,TRBJ2-1,TRBV6-1,once,TGTGCCAGCGGAGCGAACCCCAATGAGCAGTTCTTC,CASGANPNEQFF
TRBD2,TRBJ2-1,TRBV27,-,TGTGCCAGCAGTTTTGTAGCGGGAGGGCGTAATGAGCAGTTCTTC,CASSFVAGGRNEQFF
-,TRBJ2-2,TRBV28,once,TGTGCCAGCAGTTTGTGGGGGGACGGGGAGCTGTTTTTT,CASSLWGDGELFF
-,TRBJ2-3,TRBV5-1,-,TGCGCCAGCAGCTTGGGGGGGGACCCCAACACAGATACGCAGTATTTT,CASSLGGDPNTDTQYF
TRBD2,TRBJ2-7,TRBV4-1,-,TGCGCCAGCAGCCCTAGACTAGCGGGAGGGAAAATCCACGAGCAGTACTTC,CASSPRLAGGKIHEQYF
TRBD1,TRBJ1-1,TRBV14,-,TGTGCCAGCACCCAACAGGGGCGGACTGAAGCTTTCTTT,CASTQQGRTEAFF
-,TRBJ1-6,TRBV30,-,TGTGCCTGGAGTGTCTCGGGGCCGTATAATTCACCCCTCCACTTT,CAWSVSGPYNSPLHF
-,TRBJ2-2,TRBV4-2,-,TGTGCCAGCAGCCAAGTTGGGGGTGCCGGGGAGCTGTTTTTT,CASSQVGGAGELFF
TRBD2,TRBJ2-7,TRBV6-1,-,TGTGCCAGCAGGGTGGCGGGAGGGCCTTACGAGCAGTACTTC,CASRVAGGPYEQYF
-,TRBJ2-1,TRBV7-6,many,TGTGCCAGCAGCTTAGCGCTAAGGGCAGGGCATGGCAATGAGCAGTTCTTC,CASSLALRAGHGNEQFF
TRBD1,TRBJ2-1,TRBV7-9,-,TGTGCCAGCAGCTTGGCGACAGGGGCCTACAATGAGCAGTTCTTC,CASSLATGAYNEQFF
-,TRBJ1-1,TRBV11-2,-,TGTGCCAGCAGCTTAGCTGGGTACGAAGCTTTCTTT,CASSLAGYEAFF
TRBD1,TRBJ2-7,TRBV18,-,TGTGCCAGCTCACCACAGGGGGCCTCTCGGGACGAGCAGTACTTC,CASSPQGASRDEQYF
-,TRBJ2-1,TRBV5-5,-,TGTGCCAGCAGTCCAGTAGATAATGAGCAGTTCTTC,CASSPVDNEQFF
TRBD2,TRBJ2-5,TRBV5-1,-,TGCGCCAGCAGCCCGGGACTAGCGGGCGATCAAGAGACCCAGTACTTC,CASSPGLAGDQETQYF
-,TRBJ2-1,TRBV11-2,-,TGTGCCAGCAGCTTAGATTGGCCGCGGGGCCAGTTCTTC,CASSLDWPRGQFF
-,TRBJ2-3,TRBV28,-,TGTGCCAGCAGTTCCCCGGGGCTAACTAGCACAGATACGCAGTATTTT,CASSSPGLTSTDTQYF
TRBD2,TRBJ2-7,TRBV7-9,-,TGTGCCAGCAGCTCCAGAAGCGGGAGTGGCTACGAGCAGTACTTC,CASSSRSGSGYEQYF
TRBD2,TRBJ2-7,TRBV5-4,-,TGTGCCAGCAGCATAGGACTAGCGGGAGGGGGGGTCTACGAGCAGTACTTC,CASSIGLAGGGVYEQYF
-,TRBJ2-7,TRBV28,-,TGTGCCAGCAGTTTAAGGCCAGGACACTCCTACGAGCAGTACTTC,CASSLRPGHSYEQYF
TRBD1,TRBJ1-2,TRBV5-1,-,TGCGCCAGCAGCTTGGAACAGGGGAGGTATGGCTACACCTTC,CASSLEQGRYGYTF
-,TRBJ2-3,TRBV5-1,-,TGCGCCAGCAGCCAAAGGGACGCCACAGATACGCAGTATTTT,CASSQRDATDTQYF
-,TRBJ2-1,TRBV28,-,TGTGCCAGCAGTTTAGGGGGGGCATACAATGAGCAGTTCTTC,CASSLGGAYNEQFF
-,TRBJ2-3,TRBV28,many,TGTGCCAGCAGCCGCTCTATAGGGTTGCGCGCAGATACGCAGTATTTT,CASSRSIGLRADTQYF
TRBD2,TRBJ2-1,TRBV27,-,TGTGCCAGCAGTTTATCCAGAGCGGGATCATACAATGAGCAGTTCTTC,CASSLSRAGSYNEQFF
-,TRBJ2-1,TRBV29-1,few,TGCAGCGCCCCACGGGACACCTACAATGAGCAGTTCTTC,CSAPRDTYNEQFF
-,TRBJ1-1,TRBV5-1,-,TGCGCCAGCAGCCCGCCACTGACGGGAGGCACTGAAGCTTTCTTT,CASSPPLTGGTEAFF
-,TRBJ1-2,TRBV29-1,few,TGCAGCGTTGTGGGTTTCCGAGGGTATTCGGATGGCTACACCTTC,CSVVGFRGYSDGYTF
-,TRBJ2-7,TRBV19,few,TGTGCCAGTAGTATAGCCAGGGGTTACGAGCAGTACTTC,CASSIARGYEQYF
-,TRBJ1-1,TRBV15,-,TGTGCCACCAGCGCAACACCGAACACTGAAGCTTTCTTT,CATSATPNTEAFF
-,TRBJ1-3,TRBV4-1,few,TGCGCCAGCAGCCAAGATTGGGTCTCTGGAAACACCATATATTTT,CASSQDWVSGNTIYF
-,TRBJ2-1,TRBV29-1,-,TGCAGCGCAACTCAACGGGACTTCTCCTACAATGAGCAGTTCTTC,CSATQRDFSYNEQFF
-,TRBJ2-1,TRBV5-1,-,TGCGCCAGCAGCTTGGGAATTAGCCCATACTACAATGAGCAGTTCTTC,CASSLGISPYYNEQFF
TRBD1,TRBJ2-2,TRBV19,-,TGTGCCAGTCGACGCCAGGGGGACGGCACCGGGGAGCTGTTTTTT,CASRRQGDGTGELFF
-,TRBJ1-1,TRBV18,once,TGTGCCAGCTCACCTCTCCGGGGGGCTGAAGCTTTCTTT,CASSPLRGAEAFF
-,TRBJ2-3,TRBV9,-,TGTGCCAGCAGCGTAGATCGCAGCGCAGATACGCAGTATTTT,CASSVDRSADTQYF
-,TRBJ2-1,TRBV11-2,-,TGTGCCAGCAGCCGCTTTGTGGACACTACCTACAATGAGCAGTTCTTC,CASSRFVDTTYNEQFF
TRBD1,TRBJ1-1,TRBV7-9,-,TGTGCCAGCAGCGCGGGACAGGCGAACACTGAAGCTTTCTTT,CASSAGQANTEAFF
TRBD2,TRBJ2-2,TRBV6-4,many,TGTGCCAGCAGTGAGGGGACTAGCGGGAGTCTCGGGGAGCTGTTTTTT,CASSEGTSGSLGELFF
TRBD1,TRBJ1-2,TRBV28,-,TGTGCCAGCAGTTTATCTCCGGGACAGGGATATGGCTACACCTTC,CASSLSPGQGYGYTF
-,TRBJ2-7,TRBV5-8,once,TGTGCCAGCGGAGGGAGTTCGACCTACGAGCAGTACTTC,CASGGSSTYEQYF
TRBD2,TRBJ2-1,TRBV6-1,once,TGTGCCAGCAGTGGCAAGGCTAGCGGGGATTACAATGAGCAGTTCTTC,CASSGKASGDYNEQFF
-,TRBJ1-3,TRBV29-1,-,TGCAGCGTTGACAACGGCCAGTCTGGAAACACCATATATTTT,CSVDNGQSGNTIYF
-,TRBJ1-1,TRBV15,-,TGTGCCACCAGCAGGACAGCCATGAACACTGAAGCTTTCTTT,CATSRTAMNTEAFF
-,TRBJ1-4,TRBV7-9,-,TGTGCCAGCAGCTTCCTGGACAGAAAAAATGAAAAACTGTTTTTT,CASSFLDRKNEKLFF
-,TRBJ1-1,TRBV16,-,TGTGCCAGCAGCAACTCGGGGGCAGGCACTGAAGCTTTCTTT,CASSNSGAGTEAFF
TRBD2,TRBJ2-2,TRBV19,-,TGTGCCAGTAGTCGGTCTAACGCGGGACTAGCGGGAGTGTCCGGGGAGCTGTTTTTT,CASSRSNAGLAGVSGELFF
-,TRBJ2-2,TRBV19,-,TGTGCCAGTAGTACCCTTGGGGGCCGAGGGGCCGGGGAGCTGTTTTTT,CASSTLGGRGAGELFF
-,TRBJ1-5,TRBV11-2,-,TGTGCCAGCAGCTTAGATGGTGTGGTTCAGCCCCAGCATTTT,CASSLDGVVQPQHF